These 29 T cell receptor beta chains were sequenced from one sample in a study of Ad26.COV2.S vaccination and SARS-CoV-2 variants. Only in-frame clones appear in the TCRdb table, and some are missing; sequencing was by immunoSEQ multiplex PCR. The sample records hundreds of thousands of clones, approximately 88% being singletons. Noted treatment: roughly 20 received Ad26.COV2.S at low or high dose, single or two shots; about five received placebo; per-sample allocation not given. Samples were taken on day 63 after the first vaccine or placebo injection. This material consisted of peripheral blood, taken in a trial of Ad26.COV2.S vaccine versus placebo. These receptors were collected from a person between 18 and 60 years old who received the Ad26.COV2.S COVID-19 vaccine or a placebo.

This clone turned up a few times. This chain uses TRBV4-2 with TRBJ1-1; tentative D call: TRBD1 (5 bases). The V gene's germline CDR1 is LGHNA and CDR2 YNFKEQ. Between the trimmed V and J ends, which lost 2 bases and 1 base, there was a span of 8 bases. The CDR3 is 14 amino acids. This CDR3 reads CASSQPDRNTEAFF. In nucleotides, the CDR3 is TGTGCCAGCAGCCAACCCGACAGGAACACTGAAGCTTTCTTT.

The rearrangement links TRBV19 to TRBJ2-7; no clear D gene. Trimming left V 2 bases short and J 0 bases short, with 5 bases between. The germline gives CDR1 LNHDA, CDR2 SQIVND (reference sequence). The CDR3 totals 13 residues. This chain's CDR3 is CASSIQASYEQYF. DNA for the CDR3: TGTGCCAGTAGTATACAGGCCTCCTACGAGCAGTACTTC.

This clone was observed once. The rearrangement joins TRBV7-6 to TRBJ1-1, with D maybe TRBD1 (6 bases). Trimming stripped 5 bases from V and 5 bases from J, with 12 bases between. The CDR3 is 13 amino acids. In germline, CDR1 is SGHVS, CDR2 FNYEAQ. CDR3: CASSQGRGTEAFF. The CDR3 nucleotides are TGTGCCAGCAGCCAGGGGAGGGGAACTGAAGCTTTCTTT. Supplemented by reference TRBV7-6 and TRBJ1-1, the full variable domain reads GAGVSQSPRYKVTKRGQDVALRCDPISGHVSLYWYRQALGQGPEFLTYFNYEAQQDKSGLPNDRFSAERPEGSISTLTIQRTEQRDSAMYRCASSQGRGTEAFFGQGTRLTVV.

This chain joins TRBV9 and TRBJ1-4; TRBD1 aligns across 9 bases. Trimming took 4 bases from V and 7 from J; bases not matched to a gene: 11. The CDR3 consists of 16 residues. Germline V gene lookup returns CDR1 SGDLS and CDR2 YYNGEE. The CDR3 is CASSPHGQGRGEKLFF. Written as DNA, the CDR3 is TGTGCCAGCAGCCCCCATGGACAGGGGAGGGGTGAAAAACTGTTTTTT.

This rearrangement joins TRBV12-3 or TRBV12-4 to TRBJ2-4; a weak D match, TRBD1 (5 bases). The V end was cut by 1 base, the J end by 7 bases, with 8 bases between. This CDR3 comprises 13 residues. CDR3 sequence: CASSLEGFNIQYF. As DNA, the CDR3 is TGTGCCAGCAGTTTAGAGGGGTTTAACATTCAGTACTTC.

V gene TRBV6-6 combines with J gene TRBJ1-5; no reliable D call. The V gene lost 2 bases and the J gene lost 7 bases, with 9 bases spanning the gap. The CDR3 covers 13 residues. Germline V CDR1 and CDR2: MNHNY, SVGAGI (reference sequence). CDR3 in DNA: TGTGCCAGCAGTTACGAGGAAGAACAGCCCCAGCATTTT. Protein sequence: CASSYEEEQPQHF.

V and J are TRBV2 and TRBJ2-2; D possibly corresponds to TRBD2 (6 bases). The CDR3 is made up of 12 amino acids. V shed 7 bases and J shed 7 bases, with 10 bases lying between them. The germline V gene encodes CDR1 SNHLY and CDR2 FYNNEI. CDR3 sequence: CASTKEGGELFF. The CDR3 DNA sequence: TGTGCCAGCACCAAGGAGGGCGGGGAGCTGTTTTTT.

The chain has TRBV5-4 and TRBJ2-7; D gene uncertain. The CDR3 has 13 amino acids. Germline CDR1 SGHNT, CDR2 YYREEE (reference sequence). Trimming left V 4 bases short and J 2 bases short, with 10 bases between. CDR3 in amino acids: CASSPPGAYEQYF. The DNA of the CDR3 is TGTGCCAGCAGCCCCCCCGGCGCCTACGAGCAGTACTTC.

V is TRBV6-5 and J is TRBJ2-3; TRBD1 matches 7 bases. This CDR3 spans 15 amino acids. Trimming removed 5 bases from V and 4 bases from J; junction bases left unmatched: 9. Germline V gives CDR1 MNHEY, CDR2 SVGAGI. The CDR3 sequence: CASSKGASRPDTQYF. The CDR3 DNA reads TGTGCCAGCAGTAAGGGGGCTAGCAGGCCAGATACGCAGTATTTT.

This clone was seen once. V is TRBV30 and J is TRBJ2-5, with D perhaps matching TRBD2 (5 bases). This CDR3 is built from 13 residues. The germline V gene has CDR1 GTSNPN and CDR2 SVGIG (reference sequence). V lost 0 bases to trimming and J lost 5 bases, with 10 bases between them. CDR3 nucleotide sequence: TGTGCCTGGAGTGTAAAGCGAGGGGAGACCCAGTACTTC. Translation gives CAWSVKRGETQYF.

V gene TRBV4-2 combines with J gene TRBJ1-4; maybe TRBD1 (5 bases). Trimming stripped 0 bases from V and 7 bases from J, with 15 bases between. Per the germline V gene, CDR1 is LGHNA and CDR2 is YNFKEQ. The CDR3 covers 16 residues. CDR3 DNA: TGTGCCAGCAGCCAAGAAGGGCAGGGAGTGCGTGAAAAACTGTTTTTT. It specifies CASSQEGQGVREKLFF.

The chain has TRBV6-5 and TRBJ1-5, with TRBD1 identical over 7 bases. Germline V gene data show CDR1 as MNHEY and CDR2 as SVGAGI. The CDR3 has 15 amino acids. V lost 6 bases and J lost 4; bases outside the gene matches: 9. CDR3 sequence reads: CASSANRDSNQPQHF. In nucleotides, the CDR3 is TGTGCCAGCAGCGCCAACCGGGACAGTAATCAGCCCCAGCATTTT.

CDR3: CASSGGILFRAFF. The DNA for the CDR3 is TGTGCCAGCAGTGGGGGAATCCTCTTCCGAGCTTTCTTT. This chain joins TRBV2 and TRBJ1-1; no clear D gene. The CDR3 consists of 13 residues. Germline V gene sequence: CDR1 SNHLY, CDR2 FYNNEI. Trimming took 4 bases from V and 10 from J, leaving 16 bases between them.

The chain joins TRBV10-3 to TRBJ1-4; 8 positions match TRBD1. V lost 3 bases and J lost 7; bases outside the gene matches: 7. The CDR3 runs 15 residues. CDR1 ENHRY and CDR2 SYGVKD come from the germline V gene. The CDR3 sequence: CAISDSTGAGEKLFF. DNA of the CDR3: TGTGCCATCAGTGATTCGACAGGGGCCGGTGAAAAACTGTTTTTT.

The rearrangement uses TRBV3-1 (or the pseudogene TRBV3-2) and TRBJ2-2; 9 positions agree with TRBD2. CDR1 is LGHDT, CDR2 YNNKEL, per germline (reference sequence). The CDR3 has 15 residues. Losses at the gene ends were 3 bases for V and 3 bases for J; bases not matched to a gene: 2. The CDR3 nucleotides read TGTGCCAGCAGCCAGGGACTAGCCCACACCGGGGAGCTGTTTTTT. Protein product: CASSQGLAHTGELFF.

About this clone itself: One end of the junction varies from germline; a read error may be responsible. The chain is built from TRBV19 and TRBJ1-1; D might be TRBD1 (6 bases). The CDR3 sequence is 15 residues long. Germline V gene sequence: CDR1 LNHDA, CDR2 SQIVND (reference sequence). DNA for the CDR3: TGTGCCAGTAGGATAGCAGGAGAAGGGGGCACTGAAGCTTTCTTT. This gives the protein CASRIAGEGGTEAFF.

CDR3 region: CASSVGWGSEAFF. The CDR3 region has the DNA TGTGCCAGCAGTGTCGGTTGGGGGTCTGAAGCTTTCTTT. V usage is TRBV2 and J usage is TRBJ1-1; possibly TRBD1 for D (5 bases). CDR1 and CDR2 from the germline V gene are SNHLY and FYNNEI. The CDR3 extends over 13 amino acids. The ends were cut back, 4 bases at V and 6 bases at J, with 12 bases in the middle.

V and J are TRBV5-1 and TRBJ1-1, with a weak D call TRBD1 (6 bases). CDR1 is SGHRS, CDR2 YFSETQ, per germline. The CDR3 consists of 13 residues. Deletions cut 5 bases from V and 1 base from J, with 9 bases between. The CDR3 region is CASSRTANTEAFF. Here the CDR3 DNA reads TGCGCCAGCAGTCGGACAGCGAACACTGAAGCTTTCTTT.

The chain links TRBV5-8 to TRBJ2-7; 9 nucleotides line up with TRBD2. The germline V gene encodes CDR1 SGHTS and CDR2 YDEGEE. There are 15 residues in the CDR3. With 3 bases clipped from V and 7 bases from J, the junction kept 11 bases outside the gene matches. CDR3 amino acids: CASSSRVAGVWEQYF. In DNA, the CDR3 is TGTGCCAGCAGCTCCAGGGTAGCGGGAGTGTGGGAGCAGTACTTC.

The V call is TRBV25-1, the J call TRBJ2-7, with 10 nucleotides matching TRBD1. Germline CDR1 MGHDK, CDR2 SYGVNS. J gave up 9 bases and V 6 bases, and 14 bases lay outside the gene matches. The CDR3 has 15 residues. The CDR3 DNA reads as TGTGCCAGCAGCCCCCCCGGGACAGGGGTTATCAGGCAGTACTTC. Translated: CASSPPGTGVIRQYF.

This chain joins TRBV7-6 and TRBJ2-7; D perhaps matches TRBD2 (7 bases). The CDR3 has 15 residues. In germline, CDR1 is SGHVS, CDR2 FNYEAQ. V gave up 5 bases and J gave up 4 bases, with 18 bases separating them. As DNA, the CDR3 is TGTGCCAGCAGCCGCGACGTCGGGGGGCCTTACGAGCAGTACTTC. Its translation is CASSRDVGGPYEQYF.

As concerns this clone: This specimen includes other DNA sequences encoding the same CDR3. This chain connects TRBV6-5 to TRBJ2-5, with no clear D. The V and J ends lost 6 bases and 5 bases respectively, with 10 bases between them. Germline loops: CDR1 MNHEY, CDR2 SVGAGI. The CDR3 covers 12 residues. CDR3 in DNA: TGTGCCAGCAGCCGGAGCGCGGAGACCCAGTACTTC. Amino acids: CASSRSAETQYF.

To note about this clone: Other DNA sequences in this specimen translate into the identical CDR3. The rearrangement joins TRBV19 to TRBJ2-1; D tentatively reads TRBD1 or TRBD2 (5 bases each). This CDR3 is 13 amino acids long. V was clipped by 4 bases and J by 4 bases, with 8 bases between them. CDR1 and CDR2 (germline): LNHDA, SQIVND (reference sequence). The CDR3 loop is CASSRGPYNEQFF. In nucleotides, the CDR3 is TGTGCCAGTAGTAGGGGACCGTACAATGAGCAGTTCTTC.

This chain joins TRBV20-1 and TRBJ2-7; D ambiguous. The CDR3 runs to 11 residues. The germline V gene has CDR1 DFQATT and CDR2 SNEGSKA (reference sequence). Trimming took off 5 bases at V and 4 bases at J, with 9 bases between the two ends. The CDR3, as DNA: TGCAGTGCTCCCATTGGGTACGAGCAGTACTTC. This translates into CSAPIGYEQYF.

The rearrangement uses TRBV15 and TRBJ2-1, with 7 bases identical to TRBD2. The length of the CDR3 is 15 residues. Germline V gene sequence: CDR1 LNHNV, CDR2 YYDKDF (reference sequence). J gave up 7 bases and V 1 base, and 7 bases lay outside the gene matches. CDR3 sequence: CATSRGRGRLNEQFF. The CDR3 DNA follows: TGTGCCACCAGCAGAGGTCGCGGGAGACTAAATGAGCAGTTCTTC.

This chain uses TRBV18 with TRBJ1-2; D gene unclear. The germline CDR1 and CDR2 sequences are KGHSH and LQKENI. Trimming cost V 3 bases and J 3 bases, with 8 bases left between them. The CDR3 has 13 residues. CDR3 in amino acids: CASSPSRDYGYTF. The CDR3 coding sequence is TGTGCCAGCTCACCTAGCCGGGACTATGGCTACACCTTC.

V gene TRBV19 combines with J gene TRBJ1-6; no reliable D call. Germline-derived CDR1 and CDR2 are LNHDA and SQIVND (reference sequence). The CDR3 spans 14 residues. The V and J ends lost 5 bases and 10 bases respectively, with 15 bases between them. The CDR3 loop is CASSGRTSGSPLHF. DNA of the CDR3: TGTGCCAGTAGTGGCCGGACCTCGGGCTCACCCCTCCACTTT.

V and J are TRBV7-2 and TRBJ2-1; 11 nucleotides align to TRBD1. V shed 5 bases and J 4 bases; nucleotides not matched to a gene: 4. CDR3 length: 15 amino acids. From germline, CDR1 is SGHTA and CDR2 FQGNSA. The CDR3 protein is CASSPGQGVYNEQFF. CDR3 nucleotides: TGTGCCAGCAGCCCGGGACAGGGGGTTTACAATGAGCAGTTCTTC.

This chain joins TRBV19 and TRBJ1-5; D possibly corresponds to TRBD1 (5 bases). CDR1 is LNHDA, CDR2 SQIVND, per germline (reference sequence). Trimming pared 1 base from V and 1 base from J, leaving 8 bases between. CDR3 length: 15 residues. CDR3 DNA sequence: TGTGCCAGTAGTATAGGGGAGGGGAGCAATCAGCCCCAGCATTTT. Protein product: CASSIGEGSNQPQHF.